This TCR beta chain originates from a study of blood T cell repertoires in COVID-19. Study-level information: Researchers got acute and convalescent COVID-19 samples from the United States, Italy and Spain. Sample material is recorded as cDNA or gDNA derived from T cells, B-cell-depleted T cells, or PBMCs.

This CDR3 has 13 amino acids. From germline, CDR1 is SGHKS and CDR2 YYEKEE (reference sequence). Between the trimmed V and J ends, which lost 0 bases and 4 bases, there was a span of 7 bases. The repertoire was sequenced with immunoSEQ multiplex PCR; TCRdb's copy has only in-frame clones and lacks some. In the table there are 75,000 to 100,000 clones, 65% to 90% of which are singletons. Sequences were obtained from peripheral blood. The V and J genes are TRBV5-5 and TRBJ1-2; the D is unclear. The receptor was derived from a woman over 75 with acute or convalescent COVID-19. The DNA of the CDR3 is TGTGCCAGCAGCTTGGGACAAACCTATGGCTACACCTTC. It encodes CASSLGQTYGYTF.